Below, 2 T cell receptor beta chains from the same sample are listed, as sequenced in a study of blood T cell repertoires in COVID-19. Libraries were prepared by immunoSEQ multiplex PCR; TCRdb keeps only in-frame clonotypes and omits some of them. The sample has around 260,000 clones; roughly 90% are singletons. The source material was PBMCs or T cells enriched from blood (not recorded which). The receptors come from a woman aged 25 to 39 who had recovered from COVID-19.

The chain links TRBV5-6 to TRBJ2-2; 7 bases agree with TRBD1. CDR1 is SGHDT, CDR2 YYEEEE, per germline. After removal of 5 bases from V and 0 bases from J, the junction contained 7 bases not matched to a gene. CDR3 length: 16 amino acids. CDR3 bases: TGTGCCAGCAGTGACTCCGGGACAGCGAACACCGGGGAGCTGTTTTTT. It codes for CASSDSGTANTGELFF.

This chain uses TRBV28 with TRBJ2-7; TRBD2 agrees at 7 bases. With V trimmed by 6 bases and J by 3 bases, 5 bases remained unmatched. Germline lookup yields CDR1 MDHEN and CDR2 SYDVKM. The CDR3 loop spans 13 amino acids. The CDR3 DNA reads TGTGCCAGCAGGACTAGCTATAGCTACGAGCAGTACTTC. Residues: CASRTSYSYEQYF.